This T cell receptor beta chain was sequenced for a study of blood T cell repertoires in COVID-19. Study overall: Sites in the United States, Italy and Spain provided acute and convalescent COVID-19 samples. PBMCs, B-cell-depleted T cells, or T cells were the source of the cDNA or gDNA that made up the material.

Germline V lookup: CDR1 LNHDA, CDR2 SQIVND (reference sequence). V was pared by 6 bases and J by 5 bases, with 6 bases of the junction left unmatched. The CDR3 loop spans 15 amino acids. As handled by the study authors: Researchers report that nucleated cell counts were estimated from reference gene primer amplification. Produced via immunoSEQ multiplex PCR; TCRdb's table is partial and in-frame only. Clone size and V and J calls were adopted from that table, with D and trimming inferred from the DNA. The table includes 60,000 to 90,000 clones, around four fifths detected once. The sequenced material came from peripheral blood. The source is a man aged 55-75 years with acute or convalescent COVID-19. V gene TRBV19 combines with J gene TRBJ2-5; the match to TRBD2 covers 13 bases. The CDR3 bases are TGTGCCAGTAGGCCCACTAGCGGGGGGGAGGAGACCCAGTACTTC. It is translated as CASRPTSGGEETQYF.